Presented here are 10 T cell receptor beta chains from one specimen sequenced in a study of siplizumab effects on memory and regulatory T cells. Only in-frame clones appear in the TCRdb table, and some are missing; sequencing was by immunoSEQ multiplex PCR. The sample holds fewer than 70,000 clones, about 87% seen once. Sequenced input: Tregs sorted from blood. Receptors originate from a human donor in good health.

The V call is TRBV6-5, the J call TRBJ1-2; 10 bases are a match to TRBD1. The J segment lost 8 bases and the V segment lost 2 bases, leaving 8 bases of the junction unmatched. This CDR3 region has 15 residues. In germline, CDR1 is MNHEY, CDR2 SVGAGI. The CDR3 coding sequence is TGTGCCAGCAGTTACGATGGGACAGGGGCAGGCGGCTACACCTTC. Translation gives CASSYDGTGAGGYTF.

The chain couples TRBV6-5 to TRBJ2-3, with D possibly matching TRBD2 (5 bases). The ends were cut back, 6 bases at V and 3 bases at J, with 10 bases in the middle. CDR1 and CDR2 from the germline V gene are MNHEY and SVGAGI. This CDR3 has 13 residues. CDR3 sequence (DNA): TGTGCCAGCAGGGGGAGCAGGACAGATACGCAGTATTTT. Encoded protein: CASRGSRTDTQYF.

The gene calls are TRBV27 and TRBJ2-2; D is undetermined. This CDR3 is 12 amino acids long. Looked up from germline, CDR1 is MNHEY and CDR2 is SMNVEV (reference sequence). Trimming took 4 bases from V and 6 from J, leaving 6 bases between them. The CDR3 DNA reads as TGTGCCAGCAGTTCCCCGCCCGGGGAGCTGTTTTTT. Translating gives CASSSPPGELFF.

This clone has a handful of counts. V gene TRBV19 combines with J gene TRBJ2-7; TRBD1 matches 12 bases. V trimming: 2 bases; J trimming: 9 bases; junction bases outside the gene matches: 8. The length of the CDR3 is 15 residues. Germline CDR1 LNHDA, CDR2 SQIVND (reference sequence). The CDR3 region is CASSITGTGGYGQYF. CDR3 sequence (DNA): TGTGCCAGTAGTATAACCGGGACAGGGGGCTATGGGCAGTACTTC.

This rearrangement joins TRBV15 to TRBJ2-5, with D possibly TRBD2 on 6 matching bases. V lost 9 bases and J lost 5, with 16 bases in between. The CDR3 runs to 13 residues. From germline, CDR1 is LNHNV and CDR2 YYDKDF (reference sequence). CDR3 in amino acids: CATSGLGRETQYF. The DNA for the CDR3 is TGTGCCACATCGGGACTGGGTAGGGAGACCCAGTACTTC.

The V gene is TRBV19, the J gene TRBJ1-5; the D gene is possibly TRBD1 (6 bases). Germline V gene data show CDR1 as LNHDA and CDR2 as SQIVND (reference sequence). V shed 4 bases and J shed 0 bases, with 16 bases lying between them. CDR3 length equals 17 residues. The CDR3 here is CASSTITQGYSNQPQHF. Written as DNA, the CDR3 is TGTGCCAGTAGTACCATAACACAGGGATATAGCAATCAGCCCCAGCATTTT.

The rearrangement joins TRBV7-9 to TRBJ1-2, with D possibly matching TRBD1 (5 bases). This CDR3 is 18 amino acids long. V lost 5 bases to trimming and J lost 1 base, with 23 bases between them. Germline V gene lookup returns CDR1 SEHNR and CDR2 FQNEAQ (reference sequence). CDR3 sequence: CASSPSRLILTVNYGYTF. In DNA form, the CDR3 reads TGTGCCAGCAGCCCATCTCGTCTGATCCTGACAGTTAACTATGGCTACACCTTC.

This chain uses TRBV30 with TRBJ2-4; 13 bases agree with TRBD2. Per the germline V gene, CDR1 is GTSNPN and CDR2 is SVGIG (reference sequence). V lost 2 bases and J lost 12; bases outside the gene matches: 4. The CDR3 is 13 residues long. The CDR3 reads CAWSLLAGGYQYF. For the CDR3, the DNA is TGTGCCTGGAGTCTACTAGCGGGAGGGTATCAGTACTTC.

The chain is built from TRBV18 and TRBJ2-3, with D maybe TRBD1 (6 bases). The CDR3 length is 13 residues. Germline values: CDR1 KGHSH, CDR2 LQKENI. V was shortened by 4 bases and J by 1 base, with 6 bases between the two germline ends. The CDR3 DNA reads TGTGCCAGCTCACAGGGGGGCACAGATACGCAGTATTTT. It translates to CASSQGGTDTQYF.

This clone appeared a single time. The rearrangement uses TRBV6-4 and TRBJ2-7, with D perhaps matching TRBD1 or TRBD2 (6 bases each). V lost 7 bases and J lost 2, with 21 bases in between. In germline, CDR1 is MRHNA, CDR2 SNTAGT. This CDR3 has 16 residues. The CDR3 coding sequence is TGTGCCAGCACCCCCGGGTACGGGGGCCCTACCTACGAGCAGTACTTC. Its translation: CASTPGYGGPTYEQYF.